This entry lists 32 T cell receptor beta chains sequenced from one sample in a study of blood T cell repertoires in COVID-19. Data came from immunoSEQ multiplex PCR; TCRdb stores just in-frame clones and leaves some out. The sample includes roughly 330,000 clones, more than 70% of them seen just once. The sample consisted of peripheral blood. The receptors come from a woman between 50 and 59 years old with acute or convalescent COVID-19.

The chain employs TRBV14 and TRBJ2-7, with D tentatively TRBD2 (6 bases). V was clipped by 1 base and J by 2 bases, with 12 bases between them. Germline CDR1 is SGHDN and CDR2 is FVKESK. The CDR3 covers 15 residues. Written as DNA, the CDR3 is TGTGCCAGCAGCCAAGGATACGGGAGCCCCTACGAGCAGTACTTC. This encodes CASSQGYGSPYEQYF.

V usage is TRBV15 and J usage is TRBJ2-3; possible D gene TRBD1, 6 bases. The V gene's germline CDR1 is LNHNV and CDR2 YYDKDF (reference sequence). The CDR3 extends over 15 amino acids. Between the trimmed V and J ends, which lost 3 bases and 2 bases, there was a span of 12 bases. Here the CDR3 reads CATSSHGQFTDTQYF. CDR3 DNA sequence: TGTGCCACCAGCAGTCACGGACAGTTCACAGATACGCAGTATTTT.

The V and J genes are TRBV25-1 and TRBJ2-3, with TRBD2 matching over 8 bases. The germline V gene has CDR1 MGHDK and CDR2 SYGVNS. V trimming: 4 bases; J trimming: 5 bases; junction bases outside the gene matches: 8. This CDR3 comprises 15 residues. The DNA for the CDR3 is TGTGCCAGCAGTGCGGACAGCGGGAGCTTAGATACGCAGTATTTT. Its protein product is CASSADSGSLDTQYF.

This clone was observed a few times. The CDR3 loop reads CASSQEGLAVYEQYF. The CDR3 region has the DNA TGTGCCAGCAGCCAAGAGGGACTAGCGGTCTACGAGCAGTACTTC. This chain connects TRBV3-1 (or the pseudogene TRBV3-2) to TRBJ2-7; 11 nucleotides match TRBD2. There are 15 residues in the CDR3. J was trimmed by 3 bases and V by 0 bases; bases with no gene match: 1. Germline CDR1 is LGHDT and CDR2 is YNNKEL (reference sequence).

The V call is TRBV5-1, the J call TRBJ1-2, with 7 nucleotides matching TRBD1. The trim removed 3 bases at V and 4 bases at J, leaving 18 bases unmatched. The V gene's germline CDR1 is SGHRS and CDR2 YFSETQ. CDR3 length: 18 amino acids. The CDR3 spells CASSSPPGDSLKLYGYTF. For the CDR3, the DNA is TGCGCCAGCAGCTCGCCCCCTGGGGACAGCCTTAAGCTCTATGGCTACACCTTC.

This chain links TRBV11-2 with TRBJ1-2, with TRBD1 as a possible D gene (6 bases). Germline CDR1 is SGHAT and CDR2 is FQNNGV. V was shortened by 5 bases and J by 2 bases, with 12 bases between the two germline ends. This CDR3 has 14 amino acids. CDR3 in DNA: TGTGCCAGCAGCCCGAACAGGGCCAACTATGGCTACACCTTC. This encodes CASSPNRANYGYTF.

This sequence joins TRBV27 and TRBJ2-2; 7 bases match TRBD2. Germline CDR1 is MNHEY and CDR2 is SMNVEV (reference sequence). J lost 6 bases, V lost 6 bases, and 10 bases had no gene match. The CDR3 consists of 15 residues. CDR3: CASRSRREVAGELFF. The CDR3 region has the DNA TGTGCCAGCAGGTCACGCCGGGAGGTAGCCGGGGAGCTGTTTTTT.

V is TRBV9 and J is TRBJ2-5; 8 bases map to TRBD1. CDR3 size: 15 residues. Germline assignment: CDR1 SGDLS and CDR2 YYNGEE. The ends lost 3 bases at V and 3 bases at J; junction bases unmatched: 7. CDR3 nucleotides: TGTGCCAGCAGCGCCTCAACAGGGGGTGAAGAGACCCAGTACTTC. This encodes CASSASTGGEETQYF.

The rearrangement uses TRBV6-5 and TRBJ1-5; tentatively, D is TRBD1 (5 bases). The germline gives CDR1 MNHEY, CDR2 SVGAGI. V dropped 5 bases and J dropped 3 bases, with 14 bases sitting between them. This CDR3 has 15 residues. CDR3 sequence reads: CASSRAGVSNQPQHF. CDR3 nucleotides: TGTGCCAGCAGTCGGGCGGGGGTATCCAATCAGCCCCAGCATTTT.

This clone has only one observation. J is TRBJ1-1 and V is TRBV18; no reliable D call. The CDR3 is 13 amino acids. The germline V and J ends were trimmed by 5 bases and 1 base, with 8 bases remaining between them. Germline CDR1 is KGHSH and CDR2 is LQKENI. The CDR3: CASSNTENTEAFF. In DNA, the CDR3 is TGTGCCAGCTCAAACACAGAGAACACTGAAGCTTTCTTT.

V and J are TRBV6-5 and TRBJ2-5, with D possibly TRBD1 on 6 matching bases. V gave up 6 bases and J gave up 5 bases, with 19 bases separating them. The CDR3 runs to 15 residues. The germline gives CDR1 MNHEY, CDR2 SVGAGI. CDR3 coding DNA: TGTGCCAGCAGAACTACTACAGGGTTTGGGGAGACCCAGTACTTC. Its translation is CASRTTTGFGETQYF.

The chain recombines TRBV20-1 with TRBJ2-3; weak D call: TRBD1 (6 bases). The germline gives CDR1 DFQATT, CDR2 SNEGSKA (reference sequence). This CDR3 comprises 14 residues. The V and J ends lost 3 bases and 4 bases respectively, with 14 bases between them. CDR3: CSASWQGTPDTQYF. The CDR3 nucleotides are TGCAGTGCTAGTTGGCAGGGGACCCCAGATACGCAGTATTTT.

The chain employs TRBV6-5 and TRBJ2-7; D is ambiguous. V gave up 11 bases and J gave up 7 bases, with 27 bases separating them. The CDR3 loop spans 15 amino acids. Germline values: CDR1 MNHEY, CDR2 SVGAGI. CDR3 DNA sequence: TGTGCCTCGATGCCGTACCCTTCCCCTCTATGGGAGCAGTACTTC. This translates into CASMPYPSPLWEQYF.

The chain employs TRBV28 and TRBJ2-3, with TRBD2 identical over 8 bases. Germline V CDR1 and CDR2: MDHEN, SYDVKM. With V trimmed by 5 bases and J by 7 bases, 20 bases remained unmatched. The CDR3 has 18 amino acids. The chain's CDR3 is CASSPQEFREGLRHTQYF. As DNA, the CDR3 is TGTGCCAGCAGTCCCCAAGAATTTCGGGAGGGCCTTCGGCATACGCAGTATTTT.

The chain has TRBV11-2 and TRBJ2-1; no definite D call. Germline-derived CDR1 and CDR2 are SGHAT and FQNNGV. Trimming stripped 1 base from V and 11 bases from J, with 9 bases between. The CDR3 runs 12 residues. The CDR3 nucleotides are TGTGCCAGCAGCTTAGGCTACGCCCAGCAGTTCTTC. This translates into CASSLGYAQQFF.

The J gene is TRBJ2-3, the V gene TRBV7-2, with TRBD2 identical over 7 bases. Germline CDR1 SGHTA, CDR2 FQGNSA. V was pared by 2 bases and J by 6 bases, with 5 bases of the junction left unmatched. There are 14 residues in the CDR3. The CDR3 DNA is TGTGCCAGCAGCTTACGCGGGAGTATGGATACGCAGTATTTT. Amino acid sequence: CASSLRGSMDTQYF.

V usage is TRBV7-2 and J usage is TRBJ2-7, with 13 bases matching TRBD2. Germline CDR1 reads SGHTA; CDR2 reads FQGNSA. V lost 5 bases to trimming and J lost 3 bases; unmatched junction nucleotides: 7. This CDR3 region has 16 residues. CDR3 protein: CASSPGWTSGSYEQYF. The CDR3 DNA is TGTGCCAGCAGCCCGGGGTGGACTAGCGGGAGCTACGAGCAGTACTTC.

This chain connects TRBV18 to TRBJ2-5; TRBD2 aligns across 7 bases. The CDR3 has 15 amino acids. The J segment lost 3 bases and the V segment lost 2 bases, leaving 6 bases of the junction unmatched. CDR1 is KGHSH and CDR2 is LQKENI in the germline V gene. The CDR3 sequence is CASSPTSAHKETQYF. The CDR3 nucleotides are TGTGCCAGCTCACCAACTAGCGCACATAAAGAGACCCAGTACTTC.

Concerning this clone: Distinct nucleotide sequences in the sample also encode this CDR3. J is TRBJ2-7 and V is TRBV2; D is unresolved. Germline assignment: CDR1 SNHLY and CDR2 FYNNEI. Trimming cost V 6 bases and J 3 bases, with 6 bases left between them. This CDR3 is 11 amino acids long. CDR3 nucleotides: TGTGCCAGCAGCGAGTACTACGAGCAGTACTTC. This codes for CASSEYYEQYF.

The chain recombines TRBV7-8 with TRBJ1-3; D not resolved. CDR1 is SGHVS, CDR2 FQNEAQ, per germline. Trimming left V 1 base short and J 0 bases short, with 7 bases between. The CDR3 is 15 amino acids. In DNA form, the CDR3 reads TGTGCCAGCAGCTTAGGGACTTCCTCTGGAAACACCATATATTTT. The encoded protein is CASSLGTSSGNTIYF.

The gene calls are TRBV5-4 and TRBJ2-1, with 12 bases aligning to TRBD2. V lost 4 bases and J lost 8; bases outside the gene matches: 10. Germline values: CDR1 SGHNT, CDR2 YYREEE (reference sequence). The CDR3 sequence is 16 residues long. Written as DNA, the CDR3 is TGTGCCAGCAGCACCCGACTAGCGGGAGTCGGCGATGAGCAGTTCTTC. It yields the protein CASSTRLAGVGDEQFF.

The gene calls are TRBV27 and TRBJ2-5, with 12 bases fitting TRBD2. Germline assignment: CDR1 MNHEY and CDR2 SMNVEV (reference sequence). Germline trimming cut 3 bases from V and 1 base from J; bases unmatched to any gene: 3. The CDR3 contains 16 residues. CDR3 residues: CASSLGLAGLQETQYF. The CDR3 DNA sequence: TGTGCCAGCAGTTTGGGACTAGCGGGCCTCCAAGAGACCCAGTACTTC.

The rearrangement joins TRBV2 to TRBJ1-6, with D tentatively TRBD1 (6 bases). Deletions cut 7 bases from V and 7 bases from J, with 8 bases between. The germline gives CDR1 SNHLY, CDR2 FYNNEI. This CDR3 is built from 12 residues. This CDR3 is CASNRENSPLHF. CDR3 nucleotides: TGTGCCAGCAACAGGGAAAATTCACCCCTCCACTTT.

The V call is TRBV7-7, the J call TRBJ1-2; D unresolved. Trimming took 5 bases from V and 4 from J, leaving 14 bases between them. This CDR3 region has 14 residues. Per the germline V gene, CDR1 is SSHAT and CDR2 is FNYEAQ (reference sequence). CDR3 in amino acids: CASSDRENGYGYTF. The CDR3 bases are TGTGCCAGCAGCGACCGGGAGAACGGCTATGGCTACACCTTC.

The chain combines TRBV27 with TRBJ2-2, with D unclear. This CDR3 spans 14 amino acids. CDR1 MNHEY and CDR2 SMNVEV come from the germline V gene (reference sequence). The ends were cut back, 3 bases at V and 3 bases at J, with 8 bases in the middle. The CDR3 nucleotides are TGTGCCAGCAGTTTCCTCCGGGACACCGGGGAGCTGTTTTTT. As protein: CASSFLRDTGELFF.

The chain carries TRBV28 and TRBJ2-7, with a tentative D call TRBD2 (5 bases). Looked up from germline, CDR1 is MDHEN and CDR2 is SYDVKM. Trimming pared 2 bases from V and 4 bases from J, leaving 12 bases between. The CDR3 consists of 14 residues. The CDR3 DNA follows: TGTGCCAGCAGTTTAAGTGGGAGCGGTTACGAGCAGTACTTC. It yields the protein CASSLSGSGYEQYF.

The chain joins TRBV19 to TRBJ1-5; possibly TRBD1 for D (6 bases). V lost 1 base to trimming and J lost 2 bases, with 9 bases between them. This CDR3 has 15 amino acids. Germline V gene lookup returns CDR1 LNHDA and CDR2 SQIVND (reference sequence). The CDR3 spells CASSIGQVGNQPQHF. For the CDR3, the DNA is TGTGCCAGTAGTATAGGACAGGTCGGCAATCAGCCCCAGCATTTT.

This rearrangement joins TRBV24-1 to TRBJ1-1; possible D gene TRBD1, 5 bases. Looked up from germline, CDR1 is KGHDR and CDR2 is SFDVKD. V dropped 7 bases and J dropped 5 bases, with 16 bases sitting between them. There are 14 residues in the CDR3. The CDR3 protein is CATSKAGQGTEAFF. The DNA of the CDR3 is TGTGCCACCAGCAAGGCGGGGCAAGGTACTGAAGCTTTCTTT.

For the CDR3, the DNA is TGCGCCAGCAGCATTACAATTGACTATGGCTACACCTTC. Residues: CASSITIDYGYTF. The chain couples TRBV5-1 to TRBJ1-2, with D hard to call. The germline V gene has CDR1 SGHRS and CDR2 YFSETQ. Trimming stripped 4 bases from V and 3 bases from J, with 10 bases between. The CDR3 is 13 residues long. Based on the CDR3 plus reference TRBV5-1 and TRBJ1-2, the full variable domain is KAGVTQTPRYLIKTRGQQVTLSCSPISGHRSVSWYQQTPGQGLQFLFEYFSETQRNKGNFPGRFSGRQFSNSRSEMNVSTLELGDSALYLCASSITIDYGYTFGSGTRLTVV.

The CDR3 DNA follows: TGTGCCAGCAGCGCCTCTGGGGGCGGCGCAAGCAATGAGCAGTTCTTC. Residues: CASSASGGGASNEQFF. The chain links TRBV9 to TRBJ2-1; TRBD1 might be the D (6 bases). This CDR3 is built from 16 residues. CDR1 and CDR2 from the germline V gene are SGDLS and YYNGEE. V shed 3 bases and J shed 6 bases, with 19 bases lying between them.

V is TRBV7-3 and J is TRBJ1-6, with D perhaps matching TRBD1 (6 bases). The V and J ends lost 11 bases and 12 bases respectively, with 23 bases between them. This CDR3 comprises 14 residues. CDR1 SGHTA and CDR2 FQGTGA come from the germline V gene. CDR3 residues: CAGGRGKSGLPLHF. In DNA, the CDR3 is TGTGCCGGGGGCAGGGGCAAATCGGGTCTACCCCTCCACTTT.

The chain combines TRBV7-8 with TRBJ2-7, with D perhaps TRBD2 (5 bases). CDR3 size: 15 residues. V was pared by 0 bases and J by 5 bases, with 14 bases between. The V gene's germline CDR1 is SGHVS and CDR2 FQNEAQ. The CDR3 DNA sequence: TGTGCCAGCAGCTTAGCTGGAGGTAGCGCGAACGAGCAGTACTTC. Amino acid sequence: CASSLAGGSANEQYF. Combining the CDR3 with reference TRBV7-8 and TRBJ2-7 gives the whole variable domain GAGVSQSPRYKVAKRGQDVALRCDPISGHVSLFWYQQALGQGPEFLTYFQNEAQLDKSGLPSDRFFAERPEGSVSTLKIQRTQQEDSAVYLCASSLAGGSANEQYFGPGTRLTVT.